The T cell receptor (beta chain) described here comes from a study of T-cell reconstitution after alpha-beta-depleted transplantation in children. This clonotype was seen a few times. During its preparation, the TCRbeta library received unique molecular identifiers. MiXCR, run by TCRdb on the PCR reads, gives a single entry per CDR3 protein. The table lists tens of thousands of distinct CDR3 sequences, 15% to 19% of them singletons. V was shortened by 4 bases and J by 10 bases, with 17 bases between the two germline ends. Germline V gene sequence: CDR1 SGHTA, CDR2 FQGNSA. This CDR3 has 15 amino acids.

The starting material was PBMCs, mostly from graft donor cells, obtained 180 days after TCRalphabeta/CD19-depleted stem cell transplant. The V call is TRBV7-2, the J call TRBJ1-6; weak D call: TRBD1 (6 bases). The receptor comes from a male patient under 10 years old who had a stem cell transplant for acute lymphoblastic leukemia, so the T cells may come from the graft donor. The CDR3 spells CASSSLQGNRSPLHF. CDR3 coding DNA: TGTGCCAGCAGCTCGTTGCAGGGGAATAGATCACCCCTCCACTTT.